The T cell receptor beta chain described here comes from a study of T cell responses to AZD1222 COVID-19 vaccine. Study-level background: Second-dose timings of about 4 or about 12 weeks were pooled.

Assay used: immunoSEQ multiplex PCR; TCRdb lists only in-frame clones, some missing. The table has about 170,000 clones, roughly 90% seen once. The germline V gene has CDR1 MNHEY and CDR2 SVGAGI. V shed 7 bases and J 2 bases; nucleotides not matched to a gene: 7. This CDR3 has 15 amino acids. This sample comprised peripheral blood, obtained on day 0 of AZD1222 vaccination. The receptor was derived from an adult in good health. This chain uses TRBV6-5 with TRBJ2-2, with TRBD1 matching over 7 bases. The CDR3 nucleotides read TGTGCCAGCACCCTTAGGACAGGCAACACCGGGGAGCTGTTTTTT. It encodes CASTLRTGNTGELFF.